The following is a TCR beta chain sequence with its context. The antigen remains undetermined. This CDR3 is 15 amino acids long. Germline V gene lookup returns CDR1 MNHNY and CDR2 SVGAGI (reference sequence). The V gene lost 0 bases and the J gene lost 0 bases, with 9 bases spanning the gap. This sample stems from a study of shared clonotypes between healthy human individuals. It was CD45RO-negative cells, positively selected for CCR7, that made up naive CD8 cells, with terminally differentiated effector memory CD45RA+ cells excluded. Study-wide results and limits: Sorted-subset samples were not fully sequenced, rarefaction indicated.

Using immunoSEQ multiplex PCR, the repertoire was profiled, and TCRdb retains in-frame clones only, with some absent. The table records about 2,100,000 clones, 85% to 95% of them present only once. V gene TRBV6-6 combines with J gene TRBJ2-7; D not certain. The source is a man between 18 and 35 years old in good health. Some clones in this sample may be carry-over from other donors' samples. Material for sequencing was naive CD8+ T cells from PBMCs. The CDR3 loop reads CASSYSAVRSYEQYF. The CDR3 coding sequence is TGTGCCAGCAGTTACTCTGCGGTCCGCTCCTACGAGCAGTACTTC.